This T cell receptor (beta chain) was captured in a study of CD8 T cells in Susac syndrome. The CDR3 runs to 12 residues. Deletions cut 4 bases from V and 0 bases from J, with 4 bases between. Germline CDR1 and CDR2: SQVTM and ANQGSEA. Whole-study results and caveats: The authors acknowledged that the study's TCR sequencing and HLA analysis involved relatively few individuals.

Reverse transcription of about 0.5 to 1 ug RNA was carried out with random hexamers. Amplification of TCR beta CDR3 by immunoSEQ multiplex PCR spanned 54 Vbeta and 13 Jbeta. MiXCR, run by TCRdb on the immunoSEQ multiplex PCR reads, gives a single entry per CDR3 protein. The sample holds 150,000 to 250,000 distinct CDR3 sequences, about 95% seen once. CD8+ and CD4+ T cells taken from blood had their TCR beta sequenced. The multiple sclerosis control group comprised treatment-naive patients with stable or active relapsing-remitting disease. A note on this clonotype: The antigen remains unidentified.

Sequenced sample: CD4+ T cells from PBMCs. The gene calls are TRBV29-1 and TRBJ1-5; D is unresolved. This TCR came from a human donor with multiple sclerosis. CDR3 bases: TGCAGCGTTGCCGATAGCAATCAGCCCCAGCATTTT. Translating gives CSVADSNQPQHF.